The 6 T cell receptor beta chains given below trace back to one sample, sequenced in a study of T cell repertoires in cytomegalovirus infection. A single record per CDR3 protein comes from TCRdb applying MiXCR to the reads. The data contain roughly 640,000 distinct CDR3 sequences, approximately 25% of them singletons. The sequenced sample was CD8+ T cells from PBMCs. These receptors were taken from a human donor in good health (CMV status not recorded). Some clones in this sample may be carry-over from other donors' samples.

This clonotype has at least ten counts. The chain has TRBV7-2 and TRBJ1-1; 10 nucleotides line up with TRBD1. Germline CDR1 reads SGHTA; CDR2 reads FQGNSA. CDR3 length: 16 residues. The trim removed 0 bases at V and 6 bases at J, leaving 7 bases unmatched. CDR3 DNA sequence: TGTGCCAGCAGCTTAGCTGGACAGGGGGTGATGGCTGAAGCTTTCTTT. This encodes CASSLAGQGVMAEAFF. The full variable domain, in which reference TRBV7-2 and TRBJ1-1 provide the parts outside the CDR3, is GAGVSQSPSNKVTEKGKDVELRCDPISGHTALYWYRQSLGQGLEFLIYFQGNSAPDKSGLPSDRFSAERTGGSVSTLTIQRTQQEDSAVYLCASSLAGQGVMAEAFFGQGTRLTVV.

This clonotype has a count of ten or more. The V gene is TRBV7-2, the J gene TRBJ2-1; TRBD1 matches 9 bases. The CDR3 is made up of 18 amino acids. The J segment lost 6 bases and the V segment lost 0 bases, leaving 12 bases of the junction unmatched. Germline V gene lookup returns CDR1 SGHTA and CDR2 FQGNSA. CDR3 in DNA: TGTGCCAGCAGCTTAGCACTGGGACAGGGAACCCCCTCCAATGAGCAGTTCTTC. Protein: CASSLALGQGTPSNEQFF.

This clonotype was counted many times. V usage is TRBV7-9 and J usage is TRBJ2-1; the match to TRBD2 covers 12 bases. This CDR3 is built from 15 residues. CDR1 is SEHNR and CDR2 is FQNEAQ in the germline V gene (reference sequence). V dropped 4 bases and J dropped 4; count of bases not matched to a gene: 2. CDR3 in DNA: TGTGCCAGCAGCTCGACTAGCGGGGGATACAATGAGCAGTTCTTC. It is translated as CASSSTSGGYNEQFF.

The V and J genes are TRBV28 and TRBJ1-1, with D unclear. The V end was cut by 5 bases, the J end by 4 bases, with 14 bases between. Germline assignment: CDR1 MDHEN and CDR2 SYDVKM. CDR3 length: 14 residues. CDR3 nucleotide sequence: TGTGCCAGCAGTCGGAAGAGGTTCGGCACTGAAGCTTTCTTT. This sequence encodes CASSRKRFGTEAFF.

The CDR3 DNA sequence: TGTGCCAGCAGTTGGACTACCACAGATACGCAGTATTTT. Protein: CASSWTTTDTQYF. The rearrangement uses TRBV6-2 or TRBV6-3 and TRBJ2-3, with a possible D match to TRBD2 (6 bases). There are 13 residues in the CDR3. Germline V gene lookup returns CDR1 MNHEY and CDR2 SVGEGT. Trimming pared 4 bases from V and 2 bases from J, leaving 7 bases between.

In DNA form, the CDR3 reads TGTGCCAGCAGCCGGCCAAACGAGTACGAGCAGTACTTC. It encodes CASSRPNEYEQYF. The J gene is TRBJ2-7, the V gene TRBV7-9, with no clear D. Per the germline V gene, CDR1 is SEHNR and CDR2 is FQNEAQ (reference sequence). The CDR3 extends over 13 amino acids. Trimming removed 5 bases at V and 4 bases at J, with 12 bases between. The whole variable domain, remainder taken from reference TRBV7-9 and TRBJ2-7, is DTGVSQNPRHKITKRGQNVTFRCDPISEHNRLYWYRQTLGQGPEFLTYFQNEAQLEKSRLLSDRFSAERPKGSFSTLEIQRTEQGDSAMYLCASSRPNEYEQYFGPGTRLTVT.